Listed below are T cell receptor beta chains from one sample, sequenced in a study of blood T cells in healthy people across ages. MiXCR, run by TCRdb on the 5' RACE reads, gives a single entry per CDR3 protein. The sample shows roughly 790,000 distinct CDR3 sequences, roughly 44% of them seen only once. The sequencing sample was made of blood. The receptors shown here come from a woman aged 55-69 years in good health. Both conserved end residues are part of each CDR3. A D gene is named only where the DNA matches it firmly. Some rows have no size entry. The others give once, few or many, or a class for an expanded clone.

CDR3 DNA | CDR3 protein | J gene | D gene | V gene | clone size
TGTGCCAGCAGTCCAGGACTATCAAATGAGCAGTACTTC | CASSPGLSNEQYF | TRBJ2-7 | NA | TRBV12-3/TRBV12-4 | NA
TGTGCCAGCAGTCGGGACAGCTCGAGGGCTTTCTTT | CASSRDSSRAFF | TRBJ1-1 | TRBD1 | TRBV6-5 | few
TGTGCCAGCAGCTTGAGTCTGGGGAGGCCTTTTGTCTACGAGCAGTACTTC | CASSLSLGRPFVYEQYF | TRBJ2-7 | NA | TRBV13 | NA
TGTGCCAGCAGCGGCCTGGTGGGAGTTGGTCAGTTCTTC | CASSGLVGVGQFF | TRBJ2-1 | NA | TRBV9 | many
TGTGCCACCGCGAAACTAGCGGGAGATCGGAGCGAGCAGTACTTC | CATAKLAGDRSEQYF | TRBJ2-7 | TRBD2 | TRBV7-2 | NA
TGCAGTGCTAGAGAAGGGCTAGACAATGAGCAGTTCTTC | CSAREGLDNEQFF | TRBJ2-1 | NA | TRBV20-1 | NA
TGTGCCAGCACCATTGCAAGCACAACTAATGAAAAACTGTTTTTT | CASTIASTTNEKLFF | TRBJ1-4 | NA | TRBV2 | NA
TGTGCCACCAGCAATCTCGACAGGAAGAATGAGCAGTTCTTC | CATSNLDRKNEQFF | TRBJ2-1 | NA | TRBV15 | NA
TGTGCCAGCAGAACGGGACTAGCGGTAAACAATGAGCAGTTCTTC | CASRTGLAVNNEQFF | TRBJ2-1 | TRBD2 | TRBV28 | few
TGCAGTGCCGCACGGGGCCCTCAAGAGACCCAGTACTTC | CSAARGPQETQYF | TRBJ2-5 | NA | TRBV20-1 | few
TGCGCCAGCAGCGAAACTAGCGGGGGGGCTTCCTACAATGAGCAGTACTTC | CASSETSGGASYNEQYF | TRBJ2-7 | TRBD2 | TRBV5-1 | NA
TGTGCCAGCAGCCCTGGCGGGCTGAGGGAGCAGTTCTTC | CASSPGGLREQFF | TRBJ2-1 | NA | TRBV12-3/TRBV12-4 | NA
TGCAGTGCTGAGGACAGAAATAGCAATCAGCCCCAGCATTTT | CSAEDRNSNQPQHF | TRBJ1-5 | NA | TRBV20-1 | few
TGTGCCAGCAGTGTAAGGGGATCGGCTAGCGGGACCAACACAGATACGCAGTATTTT | CASSVRGSASGTNTDTQYF | TRBJ2-3 | TRBD2 | TRBV6-1 | many
TGTGCCAGCCACCCTAGCGGGATGGGGCAAAACATTCAGTACTTC | CASHPSGMGQNIQYF | TRBJ2-4 | TRBD2 | TRBV28 | once
TGCGCCAGCAGCCAAGAGCCGGGGGCGGGGGAGACCCAGTACTTC | CASSQEPGAGETQYF | TRBJ2-5 | NA | TRBV4-1 | NA
TGTGCCAGCCGAGACCAGGGGGCGAAAGAGACCCAGTGCTTC | CASRDQGAKETQCF | TRBJ2-5 | TRBD1 | TRBV27 | NA
TGTGCCAGCAGCCAACAGGACTCTGGGGCCGGGGAGCTGTTTTTT | CASSQQDSGAGELFF | TRBJ2-2 | NA | TRBV7-3 | few
TGTGCCAGCAGCTTGAGGTCGGGACAGCGGAATGAAAAACTGTTTTTT | CASSLRSGQRNEKLFF | TRBJ1-4 | TRBD1 | TRBV5-6 | NA
TGTGCCAGCTCACCACCGGAGGCCCCCACGAACACTGAAGCTTTCTTT | CASSPPEAPTNTEAFF | TRBJ1-1 | NA | TRBV18 | NA
TGCAGTGCTTCCGACACTCCTAATTCACCCCTCCACTTT | CSASDTPNSPLHF | TRBJ1-6 | NA | TRBV20-1 | NA
TGCGCCAGCAACCCGGACCCCTCTGGGGCCAACGTCCTGACTTTC | CASNPDPSGANVLTF | TRBJ2-6 | NA | TRBV5-1 | NA
TGCAGTGCTAGAGATCGCGTGAAAATCCAAGAGACCCAGTACTTC | CSARDRVKIQETQYF | TRBJ2-5 | NA | TRBV20-1 | few
TGTGCCAGCAGACCAGGGGCTGGGGAAGCTTTCTTT | CASRPGAGEAFF | TRBJ1-1 | NA | TRBV6-5 | NA
TGTGCCAGCTTAACCGGGACTAGGGGATACAATGAGCAGTACTTC | CASLTGTRGYNEQYF | TRBJ2-7 | TRBD2 | TRBV7-3 | NA
TGTGCCAGCACGCCAGAAGGACTAGCGGATTACAATGAGCAGTTCTTC | CASTPEGLADYNEQFF | TRBJ2-1 | TRBD2 | TRBV28 | NA
TGTGCCAGCAGTCGGGACAGGACCTACGAGCAGTACTTC | CASSRDRTYEQYF | TRBJ2-7 | TRBD1 | TRBV27 | many